The 29 T cell receptor beta chains below all came from one sample that was sequenced in a study of shared clonotypes between healthy human individuals. Some clones are missing from TCRdb's copy, which holds only in-frame ones; the method was immunoSEQ multiplex PCR. In the table there are 2.5 million or so clones, over 85% of which are singletons. Sequenced input: naive CD4+ T cells sorted from blood. The sample's subset: CD45RA+ positively selected. The receptors stem from a man between 18 and 35 years old in good health.

This clone was counted a single time. V usage is TRBV28 and J usage is TRBJ2-7; tentative D call: TRBD1 (6 bases). Germline CDR1 reads MDHEN; CDR2 reads SYDVKM. Deletions cut 4 bases from V and 1 base from J, with 14 bases between. The CDR3 runs to 15 residues. In DNA, the CDR3 is TGTGCCAGCAGTTCCCCAGGGGAAAGGTCCTACGAGCAGTACTTC. Protein sequence: CASSSPGERSYEQYF.

The rearrangement joins TRBV6-5 to TRBJ2-5; D is unclear. Trimming removed 5 bases at V and 2 bases at J, with 3 bases between. This CDR3 is 11 amino acids long. CDR1 is MNHEY, CDR2 SVGAGI, per germline. CDR3 coding DNA: TGTGCCAGCAGTATACAAGAGACCCAGTACTTC. Translated, it gives CASSIQETQYF.

This clone appeared once. This sequence joins TRBV15 and TRBJ1-5, with D perhaps matching TRBD1 (5 bases). Germline lookup yields CDR1 LNHNV and CDR2 YYDKDF (reference sequence). This CDR3 contains 17 residues. V shed 4 bases and J shed 2 bases, with 18 bases lying between them. CDR3 residues: CATSIEGKISGNQPQHF. In DNA, the CDR3 is TGTGCCACCAGCATTGAGGGGAAGATATCGGGCAATCAGCCCCAGCATTTT.

The CDR3 loop reads CASSTLNRDNSYEQYF. CDR3 nucleotides: TGTGCCAGCAGCACTTTAAACCGGGACAACTCCTACGAGCAGTACTTC. This chain connects TRBV21-1 to TRBJ2-7; the table's D call TRBD1 went unverified against the DNA. TRBV21-1 is given as a pseudogene. There are 16 residues in the CDR3.

J is TRBJ1-2 and V is TRBV30; tentatively, D is TRBD1 (5 bases). In germline, CDR1 is GTSNPN, CDR2 SVGIG (reference sequence). The V gene lost 3 bases and the J gene lost 8 bases, with 13 bases spanning the gap. The CDR3 is 12 residues long. The CDR3 reads CAWRAGGEGYTF. For the CDR3, the DNA is TGTGCCTGGAGGGCCGGGGGTGAGGGCTACACCTTC. The entire variable domain, with the rest obtained from reference TRBV30 and TRBJ1-2, is as follows: SQTIHQWPATLVQPVGSPLSLECTVEGTSNPNLYWYRQAAGRGLQLLFYSVGIGQISSEVPQNLSASRPQDRQFILSSKKLLLSDSGFYLCAWRAGGEGYTFGSGTRLTVV.

This chain connects TRBV9 to TRBJ1-4; TRBD1 aligns across 12 bases. The germline V gene has CDR1 SGDLS and CDR2 YYNGEE. The CDR3 covers 17 residues. The V and J ends lost 4 bases and 2 bases, in that order; junction bases with no gene match: 6. CDR3 residues: CASSPPGTGGTNEKLFF. The CDR3 DNA follows: TGTGCCAGCAGCCCCCCCGGGACAGGGGGCACTAATGAAAAACTGTTTTTT.

J is TRBJ2-5 and V is TRBV19; D may be TRBD1 or TRBD2 (5 bases each). Germline-derived CDR1 and CDR2 are LNHDA and SQIVND (reference sequence). Trimming took off 4 bases at V and 5 bases at J, with 17 bases between the two ends. The CDR3 loop spans 15 amino acids. CDR3 sequence: CASSTAGTLRETQYF. DNA for the CDR3: TGTGCCAGTAGTACCGCCGGGACCCTGAGGGAGACCCAGTACTTC.

This chain uses TRBV28 with TRBJ2-2; TRBD1 agrees at 7 bases. There are 17 residues in the CDR3. CDR1 MDHEN and CDR2 SYDVKM come from the germline V gene. Trimming removed 6 bases from V and 0 bases from J; junction bases left unmatched: 10. The CDR3 DNA reads TGTGCCAGCAGGACACAGACCGGGACAGCGAACACCGGGGAGCTGTTTTTT. It translates to CASRTQTGTANTGELFF.

The chain has TRBV18 and TRBJ2-7, with a possible D match to TRBD2 (6 bases). Germline V gene sequence: CDR1 KGHSH, CDR2 LQKENI. Trimming took 4 bases from V and 1 from J, leaving 8 bases between them. The CDR3 loop spans 13 amino acids. The CDR3 DNA is TGTGCCAGCTCACGAGGACTATCCTACGAGCAGTACTTC. Translation: CASSRGLSYEQYF.

This CDR3 reads CASRPTTGTNTGELFF. DNA for the CDR3: TGTGCCAGTAGACCCACGACAGGAACGAACACCGGGGAGCTGTTTTTT. The rearrangement uses TRBV19 and TRBJ2-2, with D tentatively TRBD1 (6 bases). Germline V gene data show CDR1 as LNHDA and CDR2 as SQIVND (reference sequence). This CDR3 region has 16 residues. The V gene lost 6 bases and the J gene lost 0 bases, with 14 bases spanning the gap.

The chain joins TRBV10-3 to TRBJ2-1, with TRBD1 matching over 9 bases. The CDR3 is 15 residues long. Germline V lookup: CDR1 ENHRY, CDR2 SYGVKD. Trimming took 6 bases from V and 2 from J; bases not matched to a gene: 5. CDR3 protein: CAIRVDRGTYNEQFF. CDR3 nucleotides: TGTGCCATCAGGGTTGACAGGGGGACCTACAATGAGCAGTTCTTC.

The chain employs TRBV5-4 and TRBJ1-2; D is ambiguous. Germline-derived CDR1 and CDR2 are SGHNT and YYREEE (reference sequence). The V gene lost 4 bases and the J gene lost 2 bases, with 12 bases spanning the gap. The CDR3 runs 14 residues. The CDR3 spells CASSTGLLNYGYTF. CDR3 DNA: TGTGCCAGCAGCACGGGCCTGCTCAACTATGGCTACACCTTC.

The chain has TRBV5-6 and TRBJ2-1, with 9 bases aligning to TRBD2. The CDR3 extends over 15 amino acids. J gave up 4 bases and V 4 bases, and 6 bases lay outside the gene matches. Germline values: CDR1 SGHDT, CDR2 YYEEEE. CDR3 residues: CASSGQAGGYNEQFF. Here the CDR3 DNA reads TGTGCCAGCAGCGGACAGGCGGGGGGGTACAATGAGCAGTTCTTC.

The rearrangement uses TRBV6-1 and TRBJ2-7, with D unclear. The CDR3 is made up of 13 amino acids. Trimming shortened V by 1 base and J by 3 bases, and 7 bases separated the two germline ends. Germline V gene sequence: CDR1 MNHNS, CDR2 SASEGT. CDR3 sequence: CASSEVLVYEQYF. CDR3 bases: TGTGCCAGCAGTGAAGTTCTGGTCTACGAGCAGTACTTC.

Turning to this clone: Other DNA variants within this sample encode the same CDR3. This chain joins TRBV7-2 and TRBJ2-3; no clear D gene. The CDR3 runs to 12 residues. Deletions cut 2 bases from V and 4 bases from J, with 4 bases between. Looked up from germline, CDR1 is SGHTA and CDR2 is FQGNSA. CDR3 sequence reads: CASSLISDTQYF. As DNA, the CDR3 is TGTGCCAGCAGCTTAATTTCAGATACGCAGTATTTT.

Comments on this clone: Other DNA sequences within the sample encode an identical CDR3. The chain joins TRBV6-1 to TRBJ1-5; D not certain. The CDR3 spans 12 residues. CDR1 and CDR2 from the germline V gene are MNHNS and SASEGT. V was cut by 6 bases and J by 1 base, with 4 bases left in between. In DNA, the CDR3 is TGTGCCAGCAGCGTCAGCAATCAGCCCCAGCATTTT. It translates to CASSVSNQPQHF.

V gene TRBV30 combines with J gene TRBJ2-5; D unresolved. Germline CDR1 GTSNPN, CDR2 SVGIG (reference sequence). V shed 1 base and J shed 5 bases, with 5 bases lying between them. The length of the CDR3 is 11 residues. The CDR3 protein is CAWSARETQYF. The CDR3 DNA is TGTGCCTGGAGTGCCCGGGAGACCCAGTACTTC. The complete variable domain, with remaining parts taken from reference TRBV30 and TRBJ2-5, reads SQTIHQWPATLVQPVGSPLSLECTVEGTSNPNLYWYRQAAGRGLQLLFYSVGIGQISSEVPQNLSASRPQDRQFILSSKKLLLSDSGFYLCAWSARETQYFGPGTRLLVL.

Turning to this clone: Other DNA sequences within the sample encode an identical CDR3. V is TRBV28 and J is TRBJ2-3; 9 bases map to TRBD1. The germline gives CDR1 MDHEN, CDR2 SYDVKM. The CDR3 sequence is 14 residues long. The trim removed 4 bases at V and 3 bases at J, leaving 2 bases unmatched. The CDR3 DNA follows: TGTGCCAGCAGTTCCGGACAGGGGACAGATACGCAGTATTTT. Protein: CASSSGQGTDTQYF.

The rearrangement joins TRBV25-1 to TRBJ1-1, with TRBD1 as a possible D gene (6 bases). Trimming stripped 4 bases from V and 4 bases from J, with 13 bases between. Germline CDR1 and CDR2: MGHDK and SYGVNS. This CDR3 has 14 residues. CDR3: CASSGTVGSTEAFF. DNA for the CDR3: TGTGCCAGCAGTGGGACAGTGGGATCCACTGAAGCTTTCTTT.

V is TRBV19 and J is TRBJ2-1, with 11 bases fitting TRBD2. Unmatched junction bases numbered 2, after V lost 7 bases and J lost 0 bases. The CDR3 has 15 residues. Germline V gives CDR1 LNHDA, CDR2 SQIVND (reference sequence). The CDR3 nucleotides read TGTGCCAGTACTACTAGCGGGAGCTCCTACAATGAGCAGTTCTTC. As protein: CASTTSGSSYNEQFF.

This chain uses TRBV5-6 with TRBJ2-1; 10 bases agree with TRBD1. Germline CDR1 is SGHDT and CDR2 is YYEEEE. This CDR3 is 15 amino acids long. With 4 bases clipped from V and 5 bases from J, the junction kept 6 bases outside the gene matches. The CDR3 DNA reads TGTGCCAGCAGCCCCCGGACAGGGGGGCACAATGAGCAGTTCTTC. Residues: CASSPRTGGHNEQFF.

The J gene is TRBJ1-2, the V gene TRBV19; the D is unclear. The CDR3 is 13 amino acids. The germline gives CDR1 LNHDA, CDR2 SQIVND (reference sequence). V lost 2 bases and J 7 bases, leaving 11 bases between the germline ends. The CDR3 nucleotides are TGTGCCAGTAGTATACTGGGAGTTTCTGGCTACACCTTC. The encoded protein is CASSILGVSGYTF. Together with reference TRBV19 and TRBJ1-2, the CDR3 gives the full variable domain: DGGITQSPKYLFRKEGQNVTLSCEQNLNHDAMYWYRQDPGQGLRLIYYSQIVNDFQKGDIAEGYSVSREKKESFPLTVTSAQKNPTAFYLCASSILGVSGYTFGSGTRLTVV.

V and J are TRBV7-4 and TRBJ1-3; the D is unclear. The CDR3 contains 14 residues. V lost 5 bases, J lost 6 bases, and 14 bases lay in between. Germline V gene data show CDR1 as SGHVT and CDR2 as SQSDAQ. CDR3 sequence: CASSLTISKNTIYF. For the CDR3, the DNA is TGTGCCAGCAGCCTCACGATCTCTAAAAACACCATATATTTT.

The J gene is TRBJ2-1, the V gene TRBV21-1; the table's D call of TRBD2 was not tested on the DNA. TRBV21-1 is recorded as a pseudogene. The CDR3 is 16 amino acids. The CDR3 sequence: CASSTRGLAGVNEQFF. The CDR3 coding sequence is TGTGCCAGCAGCACCAGGGGACTAGCGGGAGTGAATGAGCAGTTCTTC.

The chain carries TRBV28 and TRBJ1-1; 7 nucleotides agree with TRBD1. The CDR3 has 15 amino acids. J gave up 1 base and V 3 bases, and 5 bases lay outside the gene matches. In germline, CDR1 is MDHEN, CDR2 SYDVKM. For the CDR3, the DNA is TGTGCCAGCAGTTTCAGACAGGGTGGGAACACTGAAGCTTTCTTT. Its protein is CASSFRQGGNTEAFF.

The J gene is TRBJ2-4, the V gene TRBV4-1; TRBD1 is a possible D gene (5 bases). This CDR3 is built from 14 residues. CDR1 is MGHRA, CDR2 YSYEKL, per germline. The V and J ends lost 5 bases and 8 bases respectively, with 16 bases between them. The chain's CDR3 is CASSSSRQQDIQYF. For the CDR3, the DNA is TGCGCCAGCAGCAGCTCTCGACAGCAGGACATTCAGTACTTC.

This clone was found a few times. The sample contains more than one DNA sequence encoding this CDR3. The chain carries TRBV7-2 and TRBJ2-1; D remains unclear. The CDR3 is made up of 13 amino acids. V was shortened by 4 bases and J by 1 base, with 5 bases between the two germline ends. The germline V gene has CDR1 SGHTA and CDR2 FQGNSA. The CDR3 region is CASSSGSYNEQFF. DNA of the CDR3: TGTGCCAGCAGCTCCGGATCCTACAATGAGCAGTTCTTC.

V usage is TRBV5-1 and J usage is TRBJ1-2; 10 bases fit TRBD1. Germline assignment: CDR1 SGHRS and CDR2 YFSETQ. This CDR3 contains 16 residues. V lost 4 bases and J lost 8; bases outside the gene matches: 14. In DNA form, the CDR3 reads TGCGCCAGCAGCCGCTTTTCCGGGACAGGGGTCGAGGGCTACACCTTC. It encodes CASSRFSGTGVEGYTF. The full variable domain, its missing parts supplied by reference TRBV5-1 and TRBJ1-2, is KAGVTQTPRYLIKTRGQQVTLSCSPISGHRSVSWYQQTPGQGLQFLFEYFSETQRNKGNFPGRFSGRQFSNSRSEMNVSTLELGDSALYLCASSRFSGTGVEGYTFGSGTRLTVV.

Comments on this clone: Other DNA sequences from this sample encode an identical CDR3 as well. This rearrangement joins TRBV7-9 to TRBJ2-5; no definite D call. CDR1 and CDR2 from the germline V gene are SEHNR and FQNEAQ (reference sequence). The V and J ends lost 3 bases and 5 bases respectively, with 4 bases between them. The CDR3 extends over 11 amino acids. For the CDR3, the DNA is TGTGCCAGCAGCTTGGCCGAGACCCAGTACTTC. It yields the protein CASSLAETQYF. Full variable domain (remainder filled in from reference TRBV7-9 and TRBJ2-5): DTGVSQNPRHKITKRGQNVTFRCDPISEHNRLYWYRQTLGQGPEFLTYFQNEAQLEKSRLLSDRFSAERPKGSFSTLEIQRTEQGDSAMYLCASSLAETQYFGPGTRLLVL.